The 19 T cell receptor beta chains below all came from one sample that was sequenced in a study of blood T cells in healthy people across ages. Using a J-beta primer mix together with a sample-barcoded 5' primer, a second PCR was run for roughly 6 to 11 cycles. TCRdb recomputed calls from the 5' RACE reads with MiXCR, one row per CDR3 protein. The table lists 800,000 to 1,300,000 distinct CDR3 sequences, approximately 26% of them singletons. The data also belong to a second study, concerning T cells of mothers and their children.

The sample comprised blood. The origin of the receptors is a girl aged 2-9 years in good health.

The V and J genes are TRBV5-6 and TRBJ2-5; TRBD2 matches 11 bases. CDR3 length: 17 amino acids. V was clipped by 0 bases and J by 5 bases; unmatched bases: 9. CDR1 is SGHDT and CDR2 is YYEEEE in the germline V gene. DNA for the CDR3: TGTGCCAGCAGCTTGGCTTTGATAGCGGGGGGGCTGGAGACCCAGTACTTC. Its protein is CASSLALIAGGLETQYF.

This clonotype was detected a few times. The gene calls are TRBV24-1 and TRBJ1-3, with D unclear. Germline lookup yields CDR1 KGHDR and CDR2 SFDVKD. The CDR3 has 11 amino acids. V was clipped by 9 bases and J by 3 bases, with 5 bases between them. This CDR3 reads CATAFGNTIYF. CDR3 sequence (DNA): TGTGCCACCGCATTTGGAAACACCATATATTTT.

This clonotype showed up just once. The chain uses TRBV28 and TRBJ2-7; the match to TRBD1 covers 9 bases. The CDR3 loop spans 15 amino acids. From germline, CDR1 is MDHEN and CDR2 SYDVKM. Germline trimming cut 6 bases from V and 4 bases from J; bases unmatched to any gene: 10. CDR3 sequence reads: CASSFSTGGGYEQYF. CDR3 in DNA: TGTGCCAGCAGCTTCTCTACAGGGGGCGGTTACGAGCAGTACTTC.

The chain has TRBV28 and TRBJ2-7; D remains unclear. The CDR3 sequence is 14 residues long. The ends were cut back, 3 bases at V and 1 base at J, with 10 bases in the middle. Per the germline V gene, CDR1 is MDHEN and CDR2 is SYDVKM. The CDR3 region has the DNA TGTGCCAGCAGTTTGTCAGGAAGATCCTACGAGCAGTACTTC. This sequence encodes CASSLSGRSYEQYF.

V is TRBV7-6 and J is TRBJ2-5; D possibly matches TRBD1 or TRBD2 (6 bases each). TRBJ2-1 explains the end of the DNA better; the J call may be wrong. This CDR3 is 15 amino acids long. Germline loops: CDR1 SGHVS, CDR2 FNYEAQ. The CDR3 DNA is TGTGCCAGCACCACCAACTCCGAGGGGGGCAATGAGCAGTTCTTC. Protein sequence: CASTTNSEGGNEQFF.

Ten or more counts support this clonotype. The chain joins TRBV4-3 to TRBJ2-3, with TRBD2 matching 11 bases. CDR1 LGHNA and CDR2 YSLEER come from the germline V gene. The trim removed 4 bases at V and 0 bases at J, leaving 3 bases unmatched. This CDR3 is built from 16 residues. CDR3 residues: CASSLRTSGSTDTQYF. In DNA form, the CDR3 reads TGCGCCAGCAGCCTCCGGACTAGCGGGAGCACAGATACGCAGTATTTT.

A remark on this clonotype: The junction and the germline gene differ at one end; a read error may be behind it. Here the CDR3 DNA reads TGCGCCAGCAGTTTACAAGGAAACGCTGAAGCTTTCTTT. Amino acid sequence: CASSLQGNAEAFF. This chain connects TRBV6-1 to TRBJ1-1; the D is unclear. CDR1 is MNHNS and CDR2 is SASEGT in the germline V gene. This CDR3 comprises 13 residues.

To note about this clonotype: Because the CDR3 is missing its conserved closing phenylalanine or tryptophan, this is likely a read error. The genes are TRBV28 and TRBJ1-1; TRBD1 matches at 7 bases. CDR1 is MDHEN and CDR2 is SYDVKM in the germline V gene. The CDR3 sequence is 14 residues long. The junction had 7 bases not matched to a gene; V was cut back by 6 bases and J by 3 bases. This chain's CDR3 is CASRDLQGDTEAFS. CDR3 DNA: TGTGCCAGCAGGGACCTTCAGGGGGACACTGAAGCTTTCTCT.

The chain uses TRBV5-6 and TRBJ1-2; 8 bases map to TRBD1. Germline V lookup: CDR1 SGHDT, CDR2 YYEEEE. V lost 0 bases to trimming and J lost 6 bases; unmatched junction nucleotides: 10. CDR3 length equals 16 residues. CDR3 in amino acids: CASSLEVTGEYHGYTF. The CDR3 nucleotides read TGTGCCAGCAGCTTGGAGGTGACAGGGGAATACCATGGCTACACCTTC.

The chain links TRBV27 to TRBJ1-1, with TRBD1 as a possible D gene (5 bases). Per germline, CDR1 MNHEY and CDR2 SMNVEV (reference sequence). This CDR3 is built from 13 residues. Trimming removed 10 bases at V and 6 bases at J, with 18 bases between. The CDR3 reads CATATELLAEAFF. The CDR3 region has the DNA TGTGCCACCGCGACAGAACTCTTGGCTGAAGCTTTCTTT.

This clonotype has a handful of counts. This chain links TRBV29-1 with TRBJ2-7, with 10 bases that match TRBD1. V shed 4 bases and J 4 bases; nucleotides not matched to a gene: 4. CDR3 length: 13 residues. Germline loops: CDR1 SQVTM, CDR2 ANQGSEA. The CDR3 sequence: CSVGRGQGYEQYF. The CDR3 nucleotides read TGCAGCGTTGGAAGGGGACAGGGGTACGAGCAGTACTTC.

The gene calls are TRBV5-6 and TRBJ2-4; 7 bases match TRBD1. V was pared by 4 bases and J by 6 bases, with 7 bases of the junction left unmatched. CDR3 length equals 14 residues. The germline V gene encodes CDR1 SGHDT and CDR2 YYEEEE. CDR3 in DNA: TGTGCCAGCAGCATGCCCGGGACAGTAAACATTCAGTACTTC. Translating it yields CASSMPGTVNIQYF.

This clonotype has just a few counts. V and J are TRBV20-1 and TRBJ2-3, with 8 bases matching TRBD2. The trim removed 6 bases at V and 1 base at J, leaving 6 bases unmatched. Germline V lookup: CDR1 DFQATT, CDR2 SNEGSKA (reference sequence). CDR3 size: 14 residues. The chain's CDR3 is CSARTSLGTDTQYF. CDR3 sequence (DNA): TGCAGTGCGAGGACTAGCTTAGGCACAGATACGCAGTATTTT.

V and J are TRBV19 and TRBJ2-3; 9 positions match TRBD1. The V and J ends lost 3 bases and 3 bases, in that order; junction bases with no gene match: 1. CDR1 LNHDA and CDR2 SQIVND come from the germline V gene (reference sequence). This CDR3 region has 14 residues. Here the CDR3 DNA reads TGTGCCAGTAGTATGGGACAGGGAACAGATACGCAGTATTTT. It specifies CASSMGQGTDTQYF. Variable domain in full (rest from reference TRBV19 and TRBJ2-3): DGGITQSPKYLFRKEGQNVTLSCEQNLNHDAMYWYRQDPGQGLRLIYYSQIVNDFQKGDIAEGYSVSREKKESFPLTVTSAQKNPTAFYLCASSMGQGTDTQYFGPGTRLTVL.

This clonotype has only a few counts. The V call is TRBV7-9, the J call TRBJ2-3, with 9 bases fitting TRBD1. CDR1 and CDR2 (germline): SEHNR, FQNEAQ (reference sequence). The CDR3 totals 18 residues. The V gene end was trimmed by 6 bases and the J gene end by 3 bases; junction bases not matched to a gene: 16. CDR3 residues: CASSPRTGDSIPTDTQYF. The CDR3 nucleotides read TGTGCCAGCAGTCCCCGGACAGGGGATTCAATTCCGACAGATACGCAGTATTTT. The entire variable domain, with the rest obtained from reference TRBV7-9 and TRBJ2-3, is as follows: DTGVSQNPRHKITKRGQNVTFRCDPISEHNRLYWYRQTLGQGPEFLTYFQNEAQLEKSRLLSDRFSAERPKGSFSTLEIQRTEQGDSAMYLCASSPRTGDSIPTDTQYFGPGTRLTVL.

The V and J genes are TRBV7-2 and TRBJ1-1; D gene uncertain. V was clipped by 2 bases and J by 3 bases, with 13 bases between them. This CDR3 has 15 amino acids. Looked up from germline, CDR1 is SGHTA and CDR2 is FQGNSA. DNA of the CDR3: TGTGCCAGCAGCTTAAATACAAAAGTCTACACTGAAGCTTTCTTT. It specifies CASSLNTKVYTEAFF.

The chain has TRBV15 and TRBJ1-1; perhaps TRBD1 as D (6 bases). V dropped 8 bases and J dropped 10 bases, with 20 bases sitting between them. This CDR3 is 13 amino acids long. Germline V gene lookup returns CDR1 LNHNV and CDR2 YYDKDF (reference sequence). The CDR3 region is CATGNSVQDRAFF. In nucleotides, the CDR3 is TGTGCCACCGGTAATTCGGTACAGGACAGAGCTTTCTTT.

Only a few counts were recorded for this clonotype. J is TRBJ2-5 and V is TRBV7-9; D ambiguous. The J call may be faulty, since TRBJ2-1 better matches the DNA end. The germline V gene encodes CDR1 SEHNR and CDR2 FQNEAQ (reference sequence). The CDR3 totals 14 residues. The chain's CDR3 is CASSPRSRSNEQFF. The DNA for the CDR3 is TGTGCCAGCAGCCCAAGAAGCAGGAGCAATGAGCAGTTCTTC.

This chain connects TRBV20-1 to TRBJ2-2, with D possibly TRBD2 on 5 matching bases. Germline values: CDR1 DFQATT, CDR2 SNEGSKA (reference sequence). The CDR3 is 14 amino acids. The V end lost 0 bases, the J end lost 1 base, and 6 bases lay between the germline ends. This chain's CDR3 is CSARERENTGELFF. The CDR3 region has the DNA TGCAGTGCTAGAGAGAGGGAGAACACCGGGGAGCTGTTTTTT.